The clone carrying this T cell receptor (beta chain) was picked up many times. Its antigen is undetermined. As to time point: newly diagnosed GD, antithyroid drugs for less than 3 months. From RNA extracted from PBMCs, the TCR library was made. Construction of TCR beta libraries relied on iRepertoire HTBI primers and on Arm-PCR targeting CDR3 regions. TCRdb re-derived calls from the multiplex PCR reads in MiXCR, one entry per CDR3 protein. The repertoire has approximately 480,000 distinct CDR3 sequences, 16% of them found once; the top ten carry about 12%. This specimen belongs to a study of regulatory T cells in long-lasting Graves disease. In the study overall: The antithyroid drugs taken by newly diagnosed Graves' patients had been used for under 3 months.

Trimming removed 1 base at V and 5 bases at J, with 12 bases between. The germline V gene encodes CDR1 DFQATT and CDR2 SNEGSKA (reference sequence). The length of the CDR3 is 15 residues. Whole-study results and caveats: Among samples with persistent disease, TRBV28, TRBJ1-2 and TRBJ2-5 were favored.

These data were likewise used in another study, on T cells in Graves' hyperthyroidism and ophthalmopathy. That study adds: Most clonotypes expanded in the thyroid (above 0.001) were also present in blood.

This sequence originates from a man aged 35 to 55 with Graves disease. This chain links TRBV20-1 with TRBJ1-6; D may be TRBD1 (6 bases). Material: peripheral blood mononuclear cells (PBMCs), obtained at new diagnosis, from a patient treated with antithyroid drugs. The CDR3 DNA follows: TGCAGTGCTAGAGCTACAGGGCGGAATAATTCACCCCTCCACTTT. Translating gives CSARATGRNNSPLHF.